The 26 T cell receptor beta chains below all came from one sample that was sequenced in a study of T cells after yellow fever vaccination. TCRdb ran MiXCR on the 5' RACE reads and lists one entry per CDR3 protein. The sample lists approximately 130,000 distinct CDR3 sequences, nearly 15% occurring once. This specimen consisted of CD8+ T cells sorted from PBMCs, obtained 5 days after the yellow fever booster vaccination. Receptor source: a man younger than 35 who received the YFV17D yellow fever vaccine.

This clonotype was detected ten times or more. The chain employs TRBV7-9 and TRBJ2-1, with D perhaps assigned TRBD1 or TRBD2 (5 bases each). Trimming removed 5 bases at V and 7 bases at J, with 21 bases between. Germline CDR1 reads SEHNR; CDR2 reads FQNEAQ (reference sequence). The CDR3 length is 16 residues. The CDR3 loop is CASSETRPGPKNEQFF. DNA of the CDR3: TGTGCCAGCAGCGAAACACGGCCGGGGCCGAAGAATGAGCAGTTCTTC.

This clonotype was seen repeatedly, ten times or more. The CDR3 spells CASSEGTGGEYNEQFF. The CDR3 nucleotides are TGCGCCAGCAGCGAGGGGACAGGGGGCGAGTACAATGAGCAGTTCTTC. This chain joins TRBV5-1 and TRBJ2-1, with 12 bases aligning to TRBD1. Germline V gene lookup returns CDR1 SGHRS and CDR2 YFSETQ. Germline trimming cut 4 bases from V and 4 bases from J; bases unmatched to any gene: 6. The CDR3 totals 16 residues.

The chain recombines TRBV27 with TRBJ1-6; D remains ambiguous. V lost 3 bases and J lost 9, with 12 bases in between. CDR3 size: 14 residues. Germline V gene lookup returns CDR1 MNHEY and CDR2 SMNVEV (reference sequence). The CDR3 coding sequence is TGTGCCAGCAGTTTGATAGGGAGAACTTCACCCCTCCACTTT. Protein: CASSLIGRTSPLHF.

This clonotype was seen a handful of times. The rearrangement links TRBV20-1 to TRBJ2-1, with TRBD2 matching over 13 bases. Germline lookup yields CDR1 DFQATT and CDR2 SNEGSKA (reference sequence). CDR3 size: 19 residues. V lost 3 bases and J lost 0; bases outside the gene matches: 11. The CDR3 DNA follows: TGCAGTGCTAGGATGGAATGGGGACTAGCGGGGACCTCCTACAATGAGCAGTTCTTC. The encoded protein is CSARMEWGLAGTSYNEQFF.

This clonotype was seen a handful of times. J is TRBJ2-2 and V is TRBV11-2, with D perhaps being TRBD1 or TRBD2 (5 bases each). The ends were cut back, 3 bases at V and 8 bases at J, with 28 bases in the middle. CDR3 length: 19 amino acids. CDR1 SGHAT and CDR2 FQNNGV come from the germline V gene. The CDR3 sequence is CASSLVRDGYPLLPGELFF. CDR3 nucleotide sequence: TGTGCCAGCAGCTTGGTCCGGGACGGATACCCCCTATTACCGGGGGAGCTGTTTTTT.

This clonotype has just a few counts. The chain has TRBV7-2 and TRBJ2-1; TRBD2 agrees at 14 bases. CDR1 and CDR2 from the germline V gene are SGHTA and FQGNSA. The CDR3 runs 20 residues. V lost 5 bases to trimming and J lost 5 bases; unmatched junction nucleotides: 17. In nucleotides, the CDR3 is TGTGCCAGCAGCCCCACAACCGGGACTAGCGGGGGCCGGGGAGACAATGAGCAGTTCTTC. Protein sequence: CASSPTTGTSGGRGDNEQFF.

The V call is TRBV13, the J call TRBJ2-7; 9 positions agree with TRBD2. CDR3 length: 14 residues. The V gene end was trimmed by 3 bases and the J gene end by 5 bases; junction bases not matched to a gene: 5. Germline CDR1 PRHDT, CDR2 FYEKMQ (reference sequence). The CDR3 region has the DNA TGTGCCAGCAGCTTGGTGCGGGGGGGCAACGAGCAGTACTTC. This gives the protein CASSLVRGGNEQYF.

In this sample, this clonotype turned up a few times. The rearrangement joins TRBV9 to TRBJ2-2; D gene uncertain. Per germline, CDR1 SGDLS and CDR2 YYNGEE. Trimming left V 0 bases short and J 3 bases short, with 9 bases between. This CDR3 is 15 amino acids long. The CDR3 loop reads CASSVGNSYTGELFF. The CDR3 DNA follows: TGTGCCAGCAGCGTAGGCAACAGTTACACCGGGGAGCTGTTTTTT.

In its sample, this clonotype was seen many times. The chain recombines TRBV7-3 with TRBJ1-1; no definite D call. Germline lookup yields CDR1 SGHTA and CDR2 FQGTGA. This CDR3 region has 13 residues. V was shortened by 3 bases and J by 1 base, with 6 bases between the two germline ends. CDR3 nucleotide sequence: TGTGCCAGCAGCTTGTTCCAGAACACTGAAGCTTTCTTT. Protein sequence: CASSLFQNTEAFF.

This clonotype has only a few counts. The chain combines TRBV27 with TRBJ1-4; tentatively, D is TRBD1 (6 bases). V was shortened by 5 bases and J by 1 base, with 8 bases between the two germline ends. The germline V gene has CDR1 MNHEY and CDR2 SMNVEV (reference sequence). The CDR3 extends over 14 amino acids. The CDR3 region has the DNA TGTGCCAGCAGTAGGGGGGAAACTAATGAAAAACTGTTTTTT. This gives the protein CASSRGETNEKLFF.

A few counts support this clonotype. In DNA, the CDR3 is TGTGCCAGCAGTTTAAGACTTGGCCAAAACATTCAGTACTTC. This translates into CASSLRLGQNIQYF. This sequence joins TRBV27 and TRBJ2-4; D gene unclear. The CDR3 is made up of 14 amino acids. The germline gives CDR1 MNHEY, CDR2 SMNVEV (reference sequence). Deletions cut 2 bases from V and 5 bases from J, with 10 bases between.

There are a few counts of this clonotype. The chain recombines TRBV7-9 with TRBJ1-1; TRBD1 aligns across 9 bases. Germline CDR1 SEHNR, CDR2 FQNEAQ (reference sequence). The V and J ends lost 8 bases and 6 bases, in that order; junction bases with no gene match: 10. The CDR3 is 14 residues long. CDR3 DNA sequence: TGTGCCAGCGGCACAGGGGGCTGGGTCTCTGAAGCTTTCTTT. Protein sequence: CASGTGGWVSEAFF.

The V call is TRBV27, the J call TRBJ1-5; 8 nucleotides match TRBD1. The germline V gene has CDR1 MNHEY and CDR2 SMNVEV (reference sequence). V dropped 5 bases and J dropped 6; count of bases not matched to a gene: 6. The CDR3 is 14 amino acids. CDR3 amino acids: CASSGQGAGQPQHF. CDR3 in DNA: TGTGCCAGCAGTGGACAGGGAGCCGGTCAGCCCCAGCATTTT.

The chain carries TRBV7-7 and TRBJ2-5; 9 nucleotides match TRBD2. Germline trimming cut 5 bases from V and 2 bases from J; bases unmatched to any gene: 6. The CDR3 loop spans 15 amino acids. CDR1 and CDR2 (germline): SSHAT, FNYEAQ (reference sequence). CDR3 in DNA: TGTGCCAGCAGCAAGACTAGCGGACGACAAGAGACCCAGTACTTC. Translation: CASSKTSGRQETQYF.

A few counts support this clonotype. The gene calls are TRBV4-1 and TRBJ2-5; possibly TRBD1 for D (6 bases). The CDR3 covers 11 residues. V lost 6 bases and J 6 bases, leaving 8 bases between the germline ends. CDR1 and CDR2 (germline): MGHRA, YSYEKL. The CDR3 protein is CASSQGQTQYF. The DNA for the CDR3 is TGCGCCAGCAGTCAGGGGCAGACCCAGTACTTC.

J is TRBJ2-5 and V is TRBV6-2 or TRBV6-3; D gene unclear. The V and J ends lost 6 bases and 5 bases respectively, with 10 bases between them. This CDR3 has 12 amino acids. In germline, CDR1 is MNHEY, CDR2 SVGEGT. CDR3 region: CASSPNYETQYF. Written as DNA, the CDR3 is TGTGCCAGCAGCCCCAATTACGAGACCCAGTACTTC.

The chain joins TRBV20-1 to TRBJ2-3, with D perhaps matching TRBD1 (5 bases). The ends were cut back, 8 bases at V and 5 bases at J, with 14 bases in the middle. This CDR3 spans 12 amino acids. Germline V gene lookup returns CDR1 DFQATT and CDR2 SNEGSKA (reference sequence). DNA for the CDR3: TGCAGTCGTGGGGCGCAGAGAGATACGCAGTATTTT. Protein product: CSRGAQRDTQYF.

The sample holds a few counts of this clonotype. In DNA, the CDR3 is TGTGCCAGCCGCAATCAGCCCCAGCATTTT. Its translation is CASRNQPQHF. V usage is TRBV6-1 and J usage is TRBJ1-5; D ambiguous. Germline CDR1 is MNHNS and CDR2 is SASEGT. Trimming removed 8 bases at V and 2 bases at J, with 1 base between. The CDR3 contains 10 residues.

This clonotype was picked up many times. This chain links TRBV4-1 with TRBJ2-3; unclear D gene. V lost 4 bases, J lost 5 bases, and 16 bases lay in between. The length of the CDR3 is 15 residues. CDR1 and CDR2 from the germline V gene are MGHRA and YSYEKL. The CDR3 loop reads CASSPSPQWVDTQYF. DNA for the CDR3: TGCGCCAGCAGCCCGAGTCCACAATGGGTAGATACGCAGTATTTT.

The table lists this clonotype with many counts. V and J are TRBV29-1 and TRBJ2-1, with D perhaps being TRBD1 or TRBD2 (5 bases each). The CDR3 spans 13 residues. The germline V gene encodes CDR1 SQVTM and CDR2 ANQGSEA. The V end was cut by 7 bases, the J end by 4 bases, with 14 bases between. The CDR3 loop reads CSAATADYNEQFF. CDR3 DNA sequence: TGCAGCGCAGCGACAGCGGATTACAATGAGCAGTTCTTC.

The rearrangement uses TRBV20-1 and TRBJ2-5, with 9 bases lining up with TRBD1. V lost 5 bases, J lost 5 bases, and 12 bases stayed unmatched. The CDR3 is 15 residues long. Germline CDR1 is DFQATT and CDR2 is SNEGSKA (reference sequence). The CDR3 nucleotides are TGCAGTGCTGAAGATGGGGGGACAGGGAGGGAGACCCAGTACTTC. Its translation: CSAEDGGTGRETQYF.

The gene calls are TRBV10-3 and TRBJ1-1, with TRBD1 matching over 7 bases. The CDR3 covers 11 residues. The germline CDR1 and CDR2 sequences are ENHRY and SYGVKD. V lost 8 bases, J lost 8 bases, and 5 bases stayed unmatched. The CDR3, as DNA: TGTGCCATCGGGGACAGCCTAGAAGCTTTCTTT. This gives the protein CAIGDSLEAFF.

Many counts were recorded for this clonotype. The chain has TRBV5-5 and TRBJ1-5, with unresolved D. V was shortened by 4 bases and J by 3 bases, with 20 bases between the two germline ends. Germline V CDR1 and CDR2: SGHKS, YYEKEE (reference sequence). The CDR3 extends over 17 amino acids. This CDR3 is CASSINRVSAFNQPQHF. CDR3 sequence (DNA): TGTGCCAGCAGCATTAACCGCGTTAGCGCGTTCAATCAGCCCCAGCATTTT.

CDR3 coding DNA: TGTGCCAGCAGCTTAGTGGGGATTCGCACAGATACGCAGTATTTT. It yields the protein CASSLVGIRTDTQYF. The chain combines TRBV7-2 with TRBJ2-3, with D uncertain. CDR3 size: 15 residues. V was cut by 1 base and J by 1 base, with 9 bases left in between. Germline values: CDR1 SGHTA, CDR2 FQGNSA.

V usage is TRBV24-1 and J usage is TRBJ2-5; D possibly corresponds to TRBD1 (6 bases). Trimming took 4 bases from V and 2 from J, leaving 16 bases between them. The germline gives CDR1 KGHDR, CDR2 SFDVKD. The CDR3 runs to 16 residues. The CDR3 DNA sequence: TGTGCCACCAGTGACCCTCGGGCAGGGGCACAAGAGACCCAGTACTTC. Translated: CATSDPRAGAQETQYF.

This clonotype has more than one count but fewer than ten. This rearrangement joins TRBV20-1 to TRBJ1-5; D is uncertain. V lost 1 base and J 10 bases, leaving 23 bases between the germline ends. CDR1 DFQATT and CDR2 SNEGSKA come from the germline V gene (reference sequence). The CDR3 consists of 16 residues. The CDR3 nucleotides are TGCAGTGCTAGAGTCGTCGGAATTCCTTTGGGCGAACCCCAGCATTTT. As protein: CSARVVGIPLGEPQHF.